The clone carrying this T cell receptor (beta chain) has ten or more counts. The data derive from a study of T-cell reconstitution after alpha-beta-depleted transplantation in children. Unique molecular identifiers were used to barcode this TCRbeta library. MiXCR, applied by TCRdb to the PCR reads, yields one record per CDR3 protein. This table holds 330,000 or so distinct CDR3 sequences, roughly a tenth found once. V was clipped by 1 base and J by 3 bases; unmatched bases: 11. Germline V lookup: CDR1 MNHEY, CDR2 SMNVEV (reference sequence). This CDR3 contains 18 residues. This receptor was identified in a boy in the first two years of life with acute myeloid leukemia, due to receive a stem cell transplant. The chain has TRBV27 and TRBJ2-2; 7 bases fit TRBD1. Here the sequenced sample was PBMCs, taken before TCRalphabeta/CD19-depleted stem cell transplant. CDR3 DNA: TGTGCCAGCAGTTTATTTCCCCGCCCCGACAGGGACACCGGGGAGCTGTTTTTT. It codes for CASSLFPRPDRDTGELFF.